The subject of this entry is one T cell receptor (beta chain). All the donors were Caucasian adults who lived in Nashville, Tennessee. The data originate from a study of shared clonotypes between healthy human individuals. Assay runs were performed at deep level. Original methodology: From ImmunoSEQ came sequences covering only the junction and carrying no quality scores, so filtering differed. TCRdb keeps only in-frame clones here, not all; method: immunoSEQ multiplex PCR. V and J calls and clone size are given by that table; D and trimming were obtained from the DNA. Of some 580,000 clones listed, about 97% were seen once; the top ten hold around 0.058%. The CDR3 contains 18 residues. The V gene's germline CDR1 is MGHRA and CDR2 YSYEKL. The junction had 16 bases not matched to a gene; V was cut back by 0 bases and J by 10 bases.

The receptor was isolated from a woman aged 25 to 39 in good health. The V gene is TRBV4-1, the J gene TRBJ2-1, with TRBD2 matching 9 bases. Material: naive CD4+ T cells sorted from blood. As to subset: CD45RA+ positively selected. The CDR3 here is CASSQDNGGRAGREEQFF. The DNA for the CDR3 is TGCGCCAGCAGCCAAGATAATGGCGGGAGGGCCGGTCGGGAGGAGCAGTTCTTC.